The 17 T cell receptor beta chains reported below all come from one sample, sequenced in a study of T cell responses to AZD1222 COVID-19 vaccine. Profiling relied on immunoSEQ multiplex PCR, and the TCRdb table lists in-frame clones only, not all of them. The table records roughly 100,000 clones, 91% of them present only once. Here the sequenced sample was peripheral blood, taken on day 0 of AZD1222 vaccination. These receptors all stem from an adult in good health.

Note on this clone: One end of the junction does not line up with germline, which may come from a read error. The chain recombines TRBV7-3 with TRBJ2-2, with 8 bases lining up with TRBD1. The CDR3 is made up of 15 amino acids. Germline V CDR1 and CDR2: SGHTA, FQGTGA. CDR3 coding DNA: TGTGCCAGCAGCGTAACAGGGGGGAGCACCGGGGAGCTGTTTTTT. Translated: CASSVTGGSTGELFF.

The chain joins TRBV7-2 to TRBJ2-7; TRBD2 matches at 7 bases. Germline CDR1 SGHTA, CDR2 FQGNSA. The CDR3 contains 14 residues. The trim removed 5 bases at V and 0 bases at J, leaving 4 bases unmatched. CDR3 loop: CASSTGTISYEQYF. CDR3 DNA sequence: TGTGCCAGCAGCACGGGGACTATCTCCTACGAGCAGTACTTC.

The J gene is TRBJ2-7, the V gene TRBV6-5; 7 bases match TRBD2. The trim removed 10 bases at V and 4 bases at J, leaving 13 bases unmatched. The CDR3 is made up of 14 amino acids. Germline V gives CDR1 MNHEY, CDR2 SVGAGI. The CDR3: CATAPGLGPYEQYF. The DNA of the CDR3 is TGTGCCACGGCCCCCGGACTAGGCCCGTACGAGCAGTACTTC.

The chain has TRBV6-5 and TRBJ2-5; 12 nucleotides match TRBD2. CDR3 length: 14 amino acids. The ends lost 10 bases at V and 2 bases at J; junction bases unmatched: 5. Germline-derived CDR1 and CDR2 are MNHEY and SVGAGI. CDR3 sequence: CATRLAGVQETQYF. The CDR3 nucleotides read TGTGCCACCAGACTAGCGGGAGTTCAAGAGACCCAGTACTTC.

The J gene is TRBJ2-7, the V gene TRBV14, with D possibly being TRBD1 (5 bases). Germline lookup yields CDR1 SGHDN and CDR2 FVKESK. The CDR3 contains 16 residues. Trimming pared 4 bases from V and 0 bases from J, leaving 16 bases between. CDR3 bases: TGTGCCAGCAGCCCCCACAAGGGGTTCCCCTCCTACGAGCAGTACTTC. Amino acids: CASSPHKGFPSYEQYF.

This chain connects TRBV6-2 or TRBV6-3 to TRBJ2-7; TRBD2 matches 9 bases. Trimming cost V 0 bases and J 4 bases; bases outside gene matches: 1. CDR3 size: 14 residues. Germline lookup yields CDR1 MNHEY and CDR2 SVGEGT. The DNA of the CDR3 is TGTGCCAGCAGTTACTCTAGCGGGAGTTACGAGCAGTACTTC. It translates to CASSYSSGSYEQYF.

The CDR3 loop is CASSSLKSDRKNTIYF. CDR3 DNA: TGTGCCAGCTCGAGCCTTAAATCCGACAGAAAGAACACCATATATTTT. The chain employs TRBV28 and TRBJ1-3; tentatively, D is TRBD1 (5 bases). Trimming took off 8 bases at V and 7 bases at J, with 24 bases between the two ends. The CDR3 extends over 16 amino acids. CDR1 MDHEN and CDR2 SYDVKM come from the germline V gene.

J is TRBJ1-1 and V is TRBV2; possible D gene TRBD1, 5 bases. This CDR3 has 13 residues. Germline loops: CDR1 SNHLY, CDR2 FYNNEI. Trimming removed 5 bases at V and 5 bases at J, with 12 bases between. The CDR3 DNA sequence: TGTGCCAGCAGTCCGCCGGGACGTACTGAAGCTTTCTTT. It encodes CASSPPGRTEAFF. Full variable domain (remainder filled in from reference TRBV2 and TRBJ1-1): EPEVTQTPSHQVTQMGQEVILRCVPISNHLYFYWYRQILGQKVEFLVSFYNNEISEKSEIFDDQFSVERPDGSNFTLKIRSTKLEDSAMYFCASSPPGRTEAFFGQGTRLTVV.

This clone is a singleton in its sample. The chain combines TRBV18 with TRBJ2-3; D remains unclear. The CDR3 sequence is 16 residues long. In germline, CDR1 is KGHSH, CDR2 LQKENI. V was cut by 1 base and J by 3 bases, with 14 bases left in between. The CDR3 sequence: CASSPQGRSGTDTQYF. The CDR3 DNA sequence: TGTGCCAGCTCACCACAGGGTAGATCCGGTACAGATACGCAGTATTTT.

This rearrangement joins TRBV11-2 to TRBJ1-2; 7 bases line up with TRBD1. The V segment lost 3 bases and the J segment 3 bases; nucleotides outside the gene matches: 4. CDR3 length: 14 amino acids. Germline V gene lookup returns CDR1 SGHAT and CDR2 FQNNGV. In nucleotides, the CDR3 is TGTGCCAGCAGCTTCGGACAGGACGACTATGGCTACACCTTC. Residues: CASSFGQDDYGYTF.

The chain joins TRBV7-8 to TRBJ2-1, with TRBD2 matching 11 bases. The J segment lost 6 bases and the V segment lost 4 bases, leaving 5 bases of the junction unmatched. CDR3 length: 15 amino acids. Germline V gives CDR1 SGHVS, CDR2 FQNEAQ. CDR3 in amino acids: CASSSSGRLGNEQFF. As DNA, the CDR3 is TGTGCCAGCAGCTCTAGCGGGAGGTTGGGCAATGAGCAGTTCTTC.

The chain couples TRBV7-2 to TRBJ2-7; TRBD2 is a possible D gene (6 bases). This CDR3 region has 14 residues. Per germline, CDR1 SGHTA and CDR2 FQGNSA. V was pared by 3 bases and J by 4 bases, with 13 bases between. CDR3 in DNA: TGTGCCAGCAGCTTTCGTCCGGACTATTACGAGCAGTACTTC. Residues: CASSFRPDYYEQYF.

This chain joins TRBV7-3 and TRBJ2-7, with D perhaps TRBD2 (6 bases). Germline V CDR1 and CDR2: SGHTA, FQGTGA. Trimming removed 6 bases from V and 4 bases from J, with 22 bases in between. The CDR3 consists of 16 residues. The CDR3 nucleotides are TGTGCCAGCAGTCGTCCCACCCGACGGGAGAGGTACGAGCAGTACTTC. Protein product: CASSRPTRRERYEQYF.

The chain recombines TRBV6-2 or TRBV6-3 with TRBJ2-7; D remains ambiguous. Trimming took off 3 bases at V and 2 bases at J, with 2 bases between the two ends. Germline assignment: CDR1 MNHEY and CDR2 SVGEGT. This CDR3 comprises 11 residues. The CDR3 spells CASSYAYEQYF. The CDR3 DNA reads TGTGCCAGCAGTTATGCCTACGAGCAGTACTTC.

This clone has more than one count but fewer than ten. The CDR3 DNA sequence: TGTGCCACCAGTGCCCATAGCGGGAATGGCTACGAGCAGTACTTC. This encodes CATSAHSGNGYEQYF. The genes are TRBV24-1 and TRBJ2-7; 8 bases line up with TRBD2. Germline CDR1 KGHDR, CDR2 SFDVKD. V trimming: 5 bases; J trimming: 3 bases; junction bases outside the gene matches: 8. This CDR3 contains 15 residues.

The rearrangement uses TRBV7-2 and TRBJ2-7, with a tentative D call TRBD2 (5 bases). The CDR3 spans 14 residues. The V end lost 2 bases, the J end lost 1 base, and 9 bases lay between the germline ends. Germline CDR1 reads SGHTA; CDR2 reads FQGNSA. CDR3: CASSLSAGSYEQYF. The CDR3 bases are TGTGCCAGCAGCTTATCGGCGGGTTCCTACGAGCAGTACTTC.

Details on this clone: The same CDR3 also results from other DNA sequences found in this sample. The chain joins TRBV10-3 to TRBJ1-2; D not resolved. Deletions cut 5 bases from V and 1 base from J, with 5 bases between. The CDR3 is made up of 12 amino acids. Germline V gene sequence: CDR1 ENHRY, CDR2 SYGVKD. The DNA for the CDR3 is TGTGCCATCAGTAGAGATAACTATGGCTACACCTTC. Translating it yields CAISRDNYGYTF.